This is a list of T cell receptor beta chains from one sample in a study of blood T cell repertoires in COVID-19. Libraries were prepared by immunoSEQ multiplex PCR; TCRdb keeps only in-frame clonotypes and omits some of them. The sample has fewer than 150,000 clones, around three quarters seen once. The specimen was peripheral blood. These receptors were taken from a man in his sixties or seventies with acute or convalescent COVID-19. CDR3s include the opening cysteine and the closing phenylalanine or tryptophan. D genes are given only for firm matches. The listing skips clone size in some rows; elsewhere it reads once, few, many or a size class.

NA,TRBV6-5,TRBJ2-6,NA,CASSYKEDWANVLTF,TGTGCCAGCAGTTACAAGGAAGACTGGGCCAACGTCCTGACTTTC
NA,TRBV5-6,TRBJ2-2,NA,CASSLPGGTGELFF,TGTGCCAGCAGCTTGCCCGGGGGTACCGGGGAGCTGTTTTTT
NA,TRBV2,TRBJ2-1,TRBD2,CASRVAGGPSGEQFF,TGTGCCAGCAGAGTAGCGGGAGGGCCTTCGGGTGAGCAGTTCTTC
NA,TRBV7-8,TRBJ1-2,TRBD1,CASSTNPGQIPNYGYTF,TGTGCCAGCAGCACGAATCCGGGACAGATACCAAACTATGGCTACACCTTC
NA,TRBV18,TRBJ1-3,NA,CASSPETVPSGNTIYF,TGTGCCAGCTCACCAGAGACAGTCCCCTCTGGAAACACCATATATTTT
NA,TRBV2,TRBJ1-1,NA,CASWRNTEAFF,TGTGCCAGCTGGAGGAACACTGAAGCTTTCTTT
NA,TRBV25-1,TRBJ2-3,NA,CASSLSARPQGPDTQYF,TGTGCCAGCAGTCTAAGCGCTAGGCCCCAGGGCCCAGATACGCAGTATTTT
few,TRBV19,TRBJ2-2,NA,CASSQGGQTGELFF,TGTGCCAGCAGCCAGGGGGGTCAAACCGGGGAGCTGTTTTTT
NA,TRBV28,TRBJ2-1,TRBD1,CASSQDSGQAYNEQFF,TGTGCCAGCAGTCAAGATTCGGGACAGGCTTACAATGAGCAGTTCTTC
once,TRBV7-8,TRBJ2-7,NA,CASSLTGLRSYEQYF,TGTGCCAGCAGCTTAACGGGGTTGCGCTCCTACGAGCAGTACTTC
NA,TRBV7-2,TRBJ2-5,TRBD2,CASSLQRGGPETQYF,TGTGCCAGCAGCTTACAGCGGGGGGGCCCGGAGACCCAGTACTTC
NA,TRBV4-1,TRBJ1-3,NA,CASSQDPPQEDSGNTIYF,TGCGCCAGCAGCCAAGATCCCCCCCAGGAGGACTCTGGAAACACCATATATTTT
NA,TRBV2,TRBJ2-2,NA,CAPSYTGELFF,TGTGCCCCTTCTTACACCGGGGAGCTGTTTTTT
NA,TRBV7-2,TRBJ2-3,NA,CASSSLASAQYF,TGTGCCAGCAGCTCTCTAGCGAGTGCGCAGTATTTT
NA,TRBV7-8,TRBJ2-7,NA,CASSFLGGGAGGYEQYF,TGTGCCAGCAGCTTCCTAGGGGGTGGGGCAGGAGGATACGAGCAGTACTTC
NA,TRBV28,TRBJ1-2,NA,CASSLAGIVGYTF,TGTGCCAGCAGTTTAGCAGGAATTGTCGGCTACACCTTC
NA,TRBV6-5,TRBJ1-1,NA,CASSYQGITEAFF,TGTGCCAGCAGTTACCAGGGGATCACTGAAGCTTTCTTT
few,TRBV7-2,TRBJ1-6,TRBD1,CASSLAGRGYDSPLHF,TGTGCCAGCAGCTTAGCAGGCAGGGGGTACGATTCACCCCTCCACTTT
NA,TRBV9,TRBJ2-5,TRBD2,CASSVGVVEAGQETQYF,TGTGCCAGCAGCGTAGGGGTAGTAGAAGCGGGGCAAGAGACCCAGTACTTC
NA,TRBV7-3,TRBJ2-5,NA,CASSLVSGETQYF,TGTGCCAGCAGCTTAGTTTCGGGAGAGACCCAGTACTTC
NA,TRBV7-8,TRBJ1-1,NA,CASSSNPVSGIEAFF,TGTGCCAGCAGCTCCAATCCAGTATCAGGGATTGAAGCTTTCTTT
few,TRBV7-3,TRBJ2-1,TRBD2,CASSSLAGAYNEQFF,TGTGCCAGCAGCTCATTAGCGGGAGCCTACAATGAGCAGTTCTTC
NA,TRBV27,TRBJ1-6,TRBD1,CASRGGTGGSSYNSPLHF,TGTGCCAGCAGAGGCGGGACAGGGGGATCCTCCTATAATTCACCCCTCCACTTT
NA,TRBV5-1,TRBJ1-5,NA,CASRDNPGGNQPQHF,TGCGCCAGCAGGGACAACCCGGGGGGCAATCAGCCCCAGCATTTT
few,TRBV12-5,TRBJ1-1,NA,CASVEGTNTEAFF,TGTGCTAGTGTGGAGGGTACGAACACTGAAGCTTTCTTT
NA,TRBV7-9,TRBJ2-2,NA,CASSLRTNGELFF,TGTGCCAGCAGCTTAAGGACAAACGGGGAGCTGTTTTTT
NA,TRBV25-1,TRBJ1-1,NA,CASSELGAGQVGTEAFF,TGTGCCAGCAGTGAATTAGGGGCAGGGCAGGTAGGCACTGAAGCTTTCTTT
few,TRBV5-6,TRBJ1-5,TRBD1,CASSLRGQGTQPQHF,TGTGCCAGCAGCTTGAGGGGGCAGGGTACTCAGCCCCAGCATTTT
NA,TRBV2,TRBJ2-1,NA,CASSVQWLGYNEQFF,TGTGCCAGCAGCGTACAGTGGCTGGGCTACAATGAGCAGTTCTTC
NA,TRBV2,TRBJ1-2,TRBD1,CASSLKQGALGYTF,TGTGCCAGCAGCCTTAAACAGGGGGCGCTTGGCTACACCTTC
NA,TRBV13,TRBJ2-2,TRBD2,CASSLVVLIPGLAGGLGTGELFF,TGTGCCAGCAGCTTAGTCGTACTGATCCCGGGACTAGCGGGAGGTCTGGGCACCGGGGAGCTGTTTTTT
NA,TRBV5-1,TRBJ2-7,TRBD2,CASSLAGGGTSESYEQYF,TGCGCCAGCAGCTTGGCCGGTGGGGGGACTAGCGAATCCTACGAGCAGTACTTC
NA,TRBV6-5,TRBJ2-4,NA,CASSRDIAKNIQYF,TGTGCCAGCAGCCGCGACATAGCCAAAAACATTCAGTACTTC
NA,TRBV29-1,TRBJ1-1,NA,CSGGGGPGKAEAFF,TGCAGCGGTGGTGGGGGCCCGGGGAAGGCTGAAGCTTTCTTT
few,TRBV14,TRBJ2-7,NA,CASSAQLEDEQYF,TGTGCCAGCAGCGCCCAGTTGGAGGACGAGCAGTACTTC
NA,TRBV20-1,TRBJ1-2,NA,CSASPYTDNGYTF,TGCAGTGCTAGTCCCTACACCGACAATGGCTACACCTTC
NA,TRBV5-4,TRBJ2-5,TRBD1,CASSRTGQQETQYF,TGTGCCAGCAGCCGAACGGGACAGCAAGAGACCCAGTACTTC
NA,TRBV9,TRBJ2-5,TRBD2,CASTSGRLRETQYF,TGTGCCAGCACTAGCGGGAGATTGCGGGAGACCCAGTACTTC
NA,TRBV12-5,TRBJ2-5,NA,CASGLVPGSEYQETQYF,TGTGCTAGTGGTTTGGTACCGGGTAGCGAGTACCAAGAGACCCAGTACTTC
few,TRBV2,TRBJ1-5,TRBD1,CASGGQGANQPQHF,TGTGCCAGCGGCGGGCAGGGGGCTAATCAGCCCCAGCATTTT
NA,TRBV10-2,TRBJ1-1,TRBD1,CASTEGEGQPFSNTEAFF,TGCGCCAGCACCGAGGGAGAGGGACAGCCTTTTTCTAACACTGAAGCTTTCTTT